Below, 14 T cell receptor beta chains from the same sample are listed, as sequenced in a study of brain metastases from non-small cell lung cancer. Libraries were prepared by immunoSEQ multiplex PCR; TCRdb keeps only in-frame clonotypes and omits some of them. The sample includes about 160 clones, about 85% seen only once; the top ten take under 25%. The sample was tissue from a brain metastasis. These receptors came from a donor aged 40 or over with non-small cell lung cancer.

This chain joins TRBV12-3 or TRBV12-4 and TRBJ1-1; TRBD1 is a possible D gene (6 bases). The CDR3 contains 12 residues. The ends were cut back, 6 bases at V and 7 bases at J, with 12 bases in the middle. This chain's CDR3 is CASSQGQIEAFF. CDR3 sequence (DNA): TGTGCCAGCAGCCAAGGACAGATTGAAGCTTTCTTT.

This clone was observed a single time. The chain uses TRBV5-1 and TRBJ1-2, with 7 positions matching TRBD1. The CDR3 loop spans 16 amino acids. After removal of 2 bases from V and 8 bases from J, the junction contained 15 bases not matched to a gene. Germline CDR1 SGHRS, CDR2 YFSETQ. This CDR3 is CASSLGTEAVARGYTF. CDR3 sequence (DNA): TGCGCCAGCAGCTTAGGGACAGAGGCCGTCGCTCGAGGCTACACCTTC.

This clone has a single count. One end of the junction does not line up with germline, which may come from a read error. The chain carries TRBV14 and TRBJ1-2, with TRBD1 identical over 10 bases. CDR1 is SGHDN and CDR2 is FVKESK in the germline V gene. The CDR3 is 17 residues long. The CDR3 DNA is TGTGCCAGCAACCAAGGTCGGGGACAGGGGATTTCGCGCGGCTACACCTTC. Protein product: CASNQGRGQGISRGYTF.

V usage is TRBV20-1 and J usage is TRBJ1-5; D unclear. Germline CDR1 DFQATT, CDR2 SNEGSKA (reference sequence). V was shortened by 3 bases and J by 7 bases, with 22 bases between the two germline ends. The CDR3 spans 16 residues. The CDR3 bases are TGCAGTGCTAGTCTCTTGGACCAACTGGGAGGACAGCCCCAGCATTTT. Its translation is CSASLLDQLGGQPQHF.

The chain uses TRBV4-3 and TRBJ1-2, with a weak D call TRBD1 (6 bases). Trimming took 1 base from V and 6 from J, leaving 18 bases between them. CDR3 length: 16 amino acids. Germline V gene data show CDR1 as LGHNA and CDR2 as YSLEER. The CDR3 protein is CASSQAENRANDGYTF. The DNA of the CDR3 is TGCGCCAGCAGCCAAGCCGAGAACAGGGCCAATGATGGCTACACCTTC.

The rearrangement links TRBV6-5 to TRBJ1-4, with D hard to call. Looked up from germline, CDR1 is MNHEY and CDR2 is SVGAGI. CDR3 length: 14 residues. The V and J ends lost 8 bases and 8 bases respectively, with 18 bases between them. This CDR3 reads CASGPAARGEKLFF. For the CDR3, the DNA is TGTGCCAGCGGGCCTGCGGCGAGAGGAGAAAAACTGTTTTTT.

The V gene is TRBV2, the J gene TRBJ2-7; D uncertain. Trimming took off 5 bases at V and 5 bases at J, with 10 bases between the two ends. The germline gives CDR1 SNHLY, CDR2 FYNNEI. This CDR3 has 12 residues. CDR3 protein: CASSMETNEQYV. CDR3 nucleotides: TGTGCCAGCAGTATGGAGACAAACGAGCAGTACGTC.

The chain recombines TRBV2 with TRBJ1-2; D ambiguous. Germline CDR1 SNHLY, CDR2 FYNNEI. Deletions cut 4 bases from V and 5 bases from J, with 11 bases between. This CDR3 region has 13 residues. The CDR3 is CASSGGSGYGYTF. CDR3 bases: TGTGCCAGCAGTGGCGGCAGTGGGTATGGCTACACCTTC.

This clone was counted once. The chain joins TRBV2 to TRBJ2-3, with a tentative D call TRBD2 (6 bases). CDR3 length: 12 amino acids. The germline V gene has CDR1 SNHLY and CDR2 FYNNEI. With 8 bases removed from V and 3 bases from J, the gap between germline ends came to 9 bases. The CDR3 here is CASSRETDTQYF. The CDR3 coding sequence is TGTGCCAGCTCCCGGGAGACAGATACGCAGTATTTT.

This clone is a singleton in its sample. The chain uses TRBV29-1 and TRBJ1-4, with D possibly being TRBD1 (6 bases). The CDR3 runs to 14 residues. In germline, CDR1 is SQVTM, CDR2 ANQGSEA. The V end was cut by 6 bases, the J end by 7 bases, with 18 bases between. As DNA, the CDR3 is TGCAGCGTCCTCCCCGGGGGCGGGAGTGAAAAACTGTTTTTT. Its protein product is CSVLPGGGSEKLFF. Full variable domain (rest looked up from reference TRBV29-1 and TRBJ1-4): SAVISQKPSRDICQRGTSLTIQCQVDSQVTMMFWYRQQPGQSLTLIATANQGSEATYESGFVIDKFPISRPNLTFSTLTVSNMSPEDSSIYLCSVLPGGGSEKLFFGSGTQLSVL.

This clone occurred once. The chain has TRBV5-6 and TRBJ1-1; perhaps TRBD1 as D (5 bases). CDR1 and CDR2 (germline): SGHDT, YYEEEE. The V and J ends lost 1 base and 3 bases respectively, with 13 bases between them. CDR3 size: 15 residues. The CDR3 sequence: CASSLISGGYTEAFF. CDR3 nucleotide sequence: TGTGCCAGCAGCTTGATATCGGGGGGTTACACTGAAGCTTTCTTT.

This sequence joins TRBV25-1 and TRBJ1-2, with a tentative D call TRBD1 (5 bases). Trimming pared 10 bases from V and 5 bases from J, leaving 14 bases between. The CDR3 covers 12 residues. Germline lookup yields CDR1 MGHDK and CDR2 SYGVNS. CDR3: CATREGLYGYTF. Here the CDR3 DNA reads TGTGCCACCAGGGAGGGTTTATATGGCTACACCTTC.

V is TRBV19 and J is TRBJ2-3; D may match TRBD1 or TRBD2 (5 bases each). This CDR3 is built from 15 residues. Deletions cut 6 bases from V and 0 bases from J, with 13 bases between. Germline V lookup: CDR1 LNHDA, CDR2 SQIVND (reference sequence). The CDR3 region is CASRRGADSTDTQYF. For the CDR3, the DNA is TGTGCCAGTAGGAGGGGTGCGGACAGCACAGATACGCAGTATTTT.

The chain links TRBV24-1 to TRBJ2-5, with a weak D call TRBD2 (5 bases). The V gene's germline CDR1 is KGHDR and CDR2 SFDVKD. Trimming removed 4 bases at V and 5 bases at J, with 7 bases between. CDR3 length: 12 residues. DNA of the CDR3: TGTGCCACCAGTGACCAGCGGGAGACCCAGTACTTC. It translates to CATSDQRETQYF.